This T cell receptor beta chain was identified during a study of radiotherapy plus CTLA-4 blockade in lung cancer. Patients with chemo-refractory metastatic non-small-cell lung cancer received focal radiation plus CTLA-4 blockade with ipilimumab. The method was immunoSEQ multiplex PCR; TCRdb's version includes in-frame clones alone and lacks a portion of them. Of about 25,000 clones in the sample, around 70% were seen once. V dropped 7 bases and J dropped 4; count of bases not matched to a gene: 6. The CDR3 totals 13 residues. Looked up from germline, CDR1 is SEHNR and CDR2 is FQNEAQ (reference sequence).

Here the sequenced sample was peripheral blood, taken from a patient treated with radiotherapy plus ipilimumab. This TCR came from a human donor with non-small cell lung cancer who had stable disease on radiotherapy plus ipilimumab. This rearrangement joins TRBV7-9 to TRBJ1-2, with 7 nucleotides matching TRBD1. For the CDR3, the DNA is TGTGCCAGCACCCCACCAGGGGGCTATGGCTACACCTTC. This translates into CASTPPGGYGYTF.